One sample yielded the 23 T cell receptor beta chains listed below, sequenced in a study of blood T cell repertoires in COVID-19. Only in-frame clones appear in the TCRdb table, and some are missing; sequencing was by immunoSEQ multiplex PCR. The sample includes 170,000 or so clones, about 86% of them seen just once. The sequenced sample consisted of peripheral blood. Receptor source: a man between 45 and 60 years old with active or convalescent COVID-19.

In nucleotides, the CDR3 is TGTGCCAGTGGCCTCGGGACAGGGTCGTACGAGCAGTACTTC. Its translation: CASGLGTGSYEQYF. The chain employs TRBV19 and TRBJ2-7, with TRBD1 matching over 9 bases. With V trimmed by 8 bases and J by 4 bases, 9 bases remained unmatched. There are 14 residues in the CDR3. Germline V gene lookup returns CDR1 LNHDA and CDR2 SQIVND (reference sequence).

The table lists this clone with a few counts. This sequence joins TRBV6-2 or TRBV6-3 and TRBJ1-1; 8 nucleotides align to TRBD1. Per the germline V gene, CDR1 is MNHEY and CDR2 is SVGEGT. The CDR3 consists of 15 residues. The junction had 5 bases not matched to a gene; V was cut back by 4 bases and J by 1 base. Here the CDR3 DNA reads TGTGCCAGCAGTTCTTGGACAGGGAAGAACACTGAAGCTTTCTTT. Protein sequence: CASSSWTGKNTEAFF.

CDR3 loop: CASSFWVAGKDEQFF. The CDR3 DNA sequence: TGTGCCAGCAGCTTTTGGGTAGCGGGGAAGGATGAGCAGTTCTTC. The gene calls are TRBV7-2 and TRBJ2-1; 8 bases line up with TRBD2. The CDR3 contains 15 residues. V trimming: 3 bases; J trimming: 8 bases; junction bases outside the gene matches: 9. Germline CDR1 reads SGHTA; CDR2 reads FQGNSA.

This chain links TRBV7-2 with TRBJ1-6, with D possibly TRBD1 on 6 matching bases. Germline CDR1 and CDR2: SGHTA and FQGNSA. This CDR3 contains 15 residues. V lost 5 bases to trimming and J lost 8 bases, with 16 bases between them. For the CDR3, the DNA is TGTGCCAGCAGCCCCCAGGGGACACCGTATTCACCCCTCCACTTT. Residues: CASSPQGTPYSPLHF.

This chain uses TRBV7-3 with TRBJ2-2, with 10 positions matching TRBD2. CDR1 SGHTA and CDR2 FQGTGA come from the germline V gene. V trimming: 4 bases; J trimming: 1 base; junction bases outside the gene matches: 3. There are 16 residues in the CDR3. The CDR3 bases are TGTGCCAGCAGCTCCTCTAGCGGGAGGAACACCGGGGAGCTGTTTTTT. The encoded protein is CASSSSSGRNTGELFF.

J is TRBJ2-1 and V is TRBV2; 9 bases line up with TRBD2. Trimming cost V 7 bases and J 6 bases; bases outside gene matches: 7. Germline CDR1 SNHLY, CDR2 FYNNEI. The CDR3 has 14 residues. CDR3 residues: CASTGPLAGNEQFF. DNA of the CDR3: TGTGCCAGCACCGGACCACTAGCGGGCAATGAGCAGTTCTTC.

The V call is TRBV29-1, the J call TRBJ1-1, with D possibly TRBD1 on 6 matching bases. Germline CDR1 is SQVTM and CDR2 is ANQGSEA. V lost 6 bases and J 3 bases, leaving 14 bases between the germline ends. The CDR3 has 13 residues. The CDR3 nucleotides are TGCAGCGTGGAGCACGGGACACACACTGAAGCTTTCTTT. It translates to CSVEHGTHTEAFF.

The chain carries TRBV10-3 and TRBJ1-2; 8 positions match TRBD1. Trimming at V came to 2 bases and at J to 1 base, leaving 3 bases not matched to a gene. From germline, CDR1 is ENHRY and CDR2 SYGVKD. The CDR3 sequence is 15 residues long. As DNA, the CDR3 is TGTGCCATCAGTGAGAACAGGGGGTTTAACTATGGCTACACCTTC. Amino acid sequence: CAISENRGFNYGYTF.

The rearrangement links TRBV9 to TRBJ2-5, with 7 bases matching TRBD2. Germline V gene data show CDR1 as SGDLS and CDR2 as YYNGEE. The CDR3 has 13 residues. The V and J ends lost 5 bases and 5 bases, in that order; junction bases with no gene match: 6. The CDR3 spells CASRGGTGETQYF. CDR3 bases: TGTGCCAGCAGGGGGGGGACCGGGGAGACCCAGTACTTC.

The chain combines TRBV28 with TRBJ2-7, with 7 bases identical to TRBD1. Germline values: CDR1 MDHEN, CDR2 SYDVKM. This CDR3 has 13 amino acids. J lost 2 bases, V lost 6 bases, and 4 bases had no gene match. CDR3 amino acids: CASSPGQTYEQYF. Written as DNA, the CDR3 is TGTGCCAGCAGCCCGGGACAGACCTACGAGCAGTACTTC.

CDR3 amino acids: CASSSSTKRVEETQYF. The DNA for the CDR3 is TGTGCCAGCAGCTCCTCGACTAAGCGGGTGGAAGAGACCCAGTACTTC. The chain carries TRBV5-4 and TRBJ2-5; maybe TRBD2 (6 bases). CDR3 length: 16 residues. Per germline, CDR1 SGHNT and CDR2 YYREEE (reference sequence). Trimming shortened V by 3 bases and J by 3 bases, and 18 bases separated the two germline ends.

V and J are TRBV29-1 and TRBJ1-4, with 9 nucleotides matching TRBD1. The CDR3 is 14 residues long. V shed 7 bases and J 6 bases; nucleotides not matched to a gene: 9. CDR1 is SQVTM and CDR2 is ANQGSEA in the germline V gene. CDR3 sequence reads: CSGPRTGDDEKLFF. The CDR3 DNA is TGCAGCGGCCCGAGGACAGGGGACGATGAAAAACTGTTTTTT. The full variable domain, in which reference TRBV29-1 and TRBJ1-4 provide the parts outside the CDR3, is SAVISQKPSRDICQRGTSLTIQCQVDSQVTMMFWYRQQPGQSLTLIATANQGSEATYESGFVIDKFPISRPNLTFSTLTVSNMSPEDSSIYLCSGPRTGDDEKLFFGSGTQLSVL.

The rearrangement links TRBV6-5 to TRBJ1-2; D unclear. From germline, CDR1 is MNHEY and CDR2 SVGAGI. Trimming took off 5 bases at V and 8 bases at J, with 9 bases between the two ends. This CDR3 contains 11 residues. The CDR3 spells CASSHSGGYTF. As DNA, the CDR3 is TGTGCCAGCAGTCATAGCGGAGGCTACACCTTC.

This chain links TRBV7-3 with TRBJ2-1, with a weak D call TRBD1 (5 bases). V dropped 0 bases and J dropped 0 bases, with 9 bases sitting between them. The CDR3 has 16 residues. CDR1 SGHTA and CDR2 FQGTGA come from the germline V gene. The CDR3 region is CASSLTADSSYNEQFF. CDR3 DNA sequence: TGTGCCAGCAGCTTAACGGCCGACAGCTCCTACAATGAGCAGTTCTTC.

This sequence joins TRBV5-4 and TRBJ2-7, with 9 bases that match TRBD1. Germline V CDR1 and CDR2: SGHNT, YYREEE (reference sequence). V dropped 3 bases and J dropped 5; count of bases not matched to a gene: 6. The CDR3 totals 14 residues. This CDR3 reads CASSYQGQGNEQYF. CDR3 in DNA: TGTGCCAGCAGCTACCAGGGACAGGGAAACGAGCAGTACTTC.

The genes are TRBV6-2 or TRBV6-3 and TRBJ2-2, with TRBD1 as a possible D gene (6 bases). The CDR3 totals 15 residues. Trimming stripped 4 bases from V and 4 bases from J, with 13 bases between. The germline V gene encodes CDR1 MNHEY and CDR2 SVGEGT. The CDR3 bases are TGTGCCAGCAGTTCCGGGGACACCTTCACCGGGGAGCTGTTTTTT. Residues: CASSSGDTFTGELFF.

The chain uses TRBV19 and TRBJ1-5; the match to TRBD1 covers 8 bases. Germline values: CDR1 LNHDA, CDR2 SQIVND (reference sequence). V gave up 11 bases and J gave up 6 bases; unmatched junction bases: 15. The length of the CDR3 is 15 residues. The CDR3, as DNA: TGTGCCTCATCCCAGAGACAGGGGAAGAGTCAGCCCCAGCATTTT. The encoded protein is CASSQRQGKSQPQHF.

This clone showed up just once. V gene TRBV18 combines with J gene TRBJ2-2; perhaps TRBD2 as D (5 bases). CDR3 length equals 16 residues. Germline V gene data show CDR1 as KGHSH and CDR2 as LQKENI. The ends were cut back, 0 bases at V and 1 base at J, with 9 bases in the middle. In DNA, the CDR3 is TGTGCCAGCTCACCACCGAGGGCAGGGAACACCGGGGAGCTGTTTTTT. Translation gives CASSPPRAGNTGELFF.

The chain couples TRBV27 to TRBJ1-1, with TRBD1 matching over 9 bases. Germline V gene lookup returns CDR1 MNHEY and CDR2 SMNVEV (reference sequence). V was pared by 6 bases and J by 1 base, with 3 bases of the junction left unmatched. CDR3 length: 14 amino acids. The CDR3 reads CASSRTGANTEAFF. CDR3 DNA sequence: TGTGCCAGCAGCAGGACAGGGGCGAACACTGAAGCTTTCTTT.

The chain couples TRBV4-2 to TRBJ2-7, with a weak D call TRBD2 (5 bases). The V gene's germline CDR1 is LGHNA and CDR2 YNFKEQ. V was trimmed by 3 bases and J by 4 bases, leaving 13 bases between them. The CDR3 spans 14 residues. The CDR3 nucleotides are TGTGCCAGCAGCCATGAGGGCGAAGGATACGAGCAGTACTTC. Translating it yields CASSHEGEGYEQYF.

The chain uses TRBV4-2 and TRBJ2-3; D is unclear. The CDR3 has 13 amino acids. V gave up 1 base and J gave up 4 bases, with 6 bases separating them. Germline V CDR1 and CDR2: LGHNA, YNFKEQ. For the CDR3, the DNA is TGTGCCAGCAGCCAAGGAAGCGCAGATACGCAGTATTTT. Amino acids: CASSQGSADTQYF.

Only a few counts were recorded for this clone. This chain joins TRBV3-1 (or the pseudogene TRBV3-2) and TRBJ1-6; tentatively, D is TRBD1 (6 bases). Trimming removed 10 bases from V and 2 bases from J, with 9 bases in between. The CDR3 extends over 13 amino acids. CDR1 and CDR2 (germline): LGHDT, YNNKEL (reference sequence). The chain's CDR3 is CATGTPYNSPLHF. In DNA form, the CDR3 reads TGTGCCACCGGGACACCCTATAATTCACCCCTCCACTTT.

The chain combines TRBV7-3 with TRBJ2-2; 8 bases align to TRBD2. The CDR3 sequence is 15 residues long. Germline V gene lookup returns CDR1 SGHTA and CDR2 FQGTGA. V shed 2 bases, J shed 4 bases, and the junction held 3 bases outside the gene matches. Here the CDR3 DNA reads TGTGCCAGCAGCTTAGGTGCGGGGGGCACCGGGGAGCTGTTTTTT. Its protein product is CASSLGAGGTGELFF.